This T cell receptor beta chain was observed in a study of shared clonotypes between healthy human individuals. The study, taken as a whole, reports: In a handful of donors, around 5% of naive CD4 clonotypes appeared in common. Even with large depth, rarefaction showed that sorted-subset sequencing was incomplete. Against clonotypes common to all four donors, non-shared ones had lower generation probabilities.

V lost 4 bases and J lost 4, with 18 bases in between. The CDR3 is 15 amino acids. Germline lookup yields CDR1 SGHRS and CDR2 YFSETQ. Clones were sequenced by immunoSEQ multiplex PCR, and TCRdb holds only the in-frame ones, with some missing. The table includes 1,500,000 or so clones, over 95% detected once. Memory CD4+ cells were the fraction left after CD45RA+ naive selection. Comments on this clone: The antigen remains undetermined.

This TCR was sampled from a man aged 25-40 years in good health. The sample taken for sequencing was naive CD4+ T cells sorted from blood. Specified subset: CD45RA+ positively selected. The chain carries TRBV5-1 and TRBJ2-7; weak D call: TRBD2 (5 bases). The CDR3 region is CASSRSDGEVYEQYF. In DNA form, the CDR3 reads TGCGCCAGCAGCCGATCGGACGGGGAAGTGTACGAGCAGTACTTC. Looking up the rest from reference TRBV5-1 and TRBJ2-7 gives the full variable domain: KAGVTQTPRYLIKTRGQQVTLSCSPISGHRSVSWYQQTPGQGLQFLFEYFSETQRNKGNFPGRFSGRQFSNSRSEMNVSTLELGDSALYLCASSRSDGEVYEQYFGPGTRLTVT.